These 13 T cell receptor beta chains originate from one sample sequenced in a study of blood T cell repertoires in COVID-19. Data came from immunoSEQ multiplex PCR; TCRdb stores just in-frame clones and leaves some out. This sample has about 110,000 clones, with 75% to 90% found just once. Sequenced sample: peripheral blood. The receptor source for this set is a human donor in a cohort sampled during active COVID-19.

The V and J genes are TRBV19 and TRBJ2-7, with 8 positions matching TRBD2. The CDR3 contains 16 residues. Germline V gene sequence: CDR1 LNHDA, CDR2 SQIVND (reference sequence). V lost 4 bases, J lost 0 bases, and 8 bases stayed unmatched. DNA for the CDR3: TGTGCCAGTAGTACCCTTGGGCGGGGGGACTCCTACGAGCAGTACTTC. Translation gives CASSTLGRGDSYEQYF. Complete variable domain (other parts from reference TRBV19 and TRBJ2-7): DGGITQSPKYLFRKEGQNVTLSCEQNLNHDAMYWYRQDPGQGLRLIYYSQIVNDFQKGDIAEGYSVSREKKESFPLTVTSAQKNPTAFYLCASSTLGRGDSYEQYFGPGTRLTVT.

DNA of the CDR3: TGTGCCATCAGTCCAGGGCATAATGAAAAACTGTTTTTT. This sequence encodes CAISPGHNEKLFF. The chain links TRBV10-3 to TRBJ1-4; a weak D match, TRBD1 (5 bases). CDR1 ENHRY and CDR2 SYGVKD come from the germline V gene. V gave up 5 bases and J gave up 4 bases, with 8 bases separating them. CDR3 length equals 13 residues.

The J gene is TRBJ1-1, the V gene TRBV7-8; D not resolved. V lost 2 bases, J lost 1 base, and 8 bases lay in between. Germline CDR1 reads SGHVS; CDR2 reads FQNEAQ. CDR3 size: 14 residues. For the CDR3, the DNA is TGTGCCAGCAGCTTAAGCGTGGGGAACACTGAAGCTTTCTTT. Translating it yields CASSLSVGNTEAFF.

The J gene is TRBJ2-1, the V gene TRBV3-1 (or the pseudogene TRBV3-2); D call uncertain. CDR3 length: 12 amino acids. Germline assignment: CDR1 LGHDT and CDR2 YNNKEL (reference sequence). V shed 3 bases and J shed 8 bases, with 8 bases lying between them. The CDR3: CASSQVGDEQFF. The DNA of the CDR3 is TGTGCCAGCAGCCAGGTAGGAGATGAGCAGTTCTTC.

The chain uses TRBV7-9 and TRBJ2-4; 14 nucleotides agree with TRBD2. Germline CDR1 SEHNR, CDR2 FQNEAQ (reference sequence). V was pared by 8 bases and J by 1 base, with 10 bases of the junction left unmatched. The CDR3 loop spans 18 amino acids. The CDR3 sequence is CASGSGTSGSWAKNIQYF. The CDR3 DNA reads TGTGCCAGCGGATCCGGGACTAGCGGGAGTTGGGCCAAAAACATTCAGTACTTC.

The chain recombines TRBV7-9 with TRBJ2-3, with 9 bases aligning to TRBD2. V lost 5 bases, J lost 2 bases, and 8 bases stayed unmatched. The length of the CDR3 is 16 residues. Germline loops: CDR1 SEHNR, CDR2 FQNEAQ (reference sequence). CDR3 in amino acids: CASSPAGGSLTDTQYF. The CDR3 nucleotides read TGTGCCAGCAGCCCTGCGGGAGGGTCACTCACAGATACGCAGTATTTT.

The J gene is TRBJ2-7, the V gene TRBV5-6, with TRBD1 identical over 9 bases. Trimming took 4 bases from V and 3 from J; bases not matched to a gene: 11. CDR1 is SGHDT, CDR2 YYEEEE, per germline. This CDR3 region has 16 residues. CDR3 sequence: CASSKHPGQGYYEQYF. The CDR3 nucleotides are TGTGCCAGCAGCAAGCACCCGGGACAGGGCTACTACGAGCAGTACTTC.

The genes are TRBV7-2 and TRBJ1-1; no clear D. The CDR3 has 11 residues. Germline V gene lookup returns CDR1 SGHTA and CDR2 FQGNSA. V dropped 8 bases and J dropped 7 bases, with 11 bases sitting between them. In DNA form, the CDR3 reads TGTGCCAGCGCCGGGGTGATTGAAGCTTTCTTT. It is translated as CASAGVIEAFF.

This sequence joins TRBV3-1 (or the pseudogene TRBV3-2) and TRBJ1-2, with D possibly matching TRBD1 (5 bases). Trimming removed 0 bases at V and 10 bases at J, with 12 bases between. This CDR3 has 13 amino acids. From germline, CDR1 is LGHDT and CDR2 YNNKEL (reference sequence). The CDR3 loop is CASSQDPGRDYTF. The CDR3 nucleotides are TGTGCCAGCAGCCAAGATCCCGGCAGGGACTACACCTTC.

The chain links TRBV19 to TRBJ1-5; D remains unclear. Trimming took off 5 bases at V and 7 bases at J, with 21 bases between the two ends. There are 16 residues in the CDR3. Germline lookup yields CDR1 LNHDA and CDR2 SQIVND (reference sequence). The CDR3 nucleotides read TGTGCCAGTAGTCTGGGCGACCTTATTTCATTCCAGCCCCAGCATTTT. This encodes CASSLGDLISFQPQHF.

This clone occurred a few times. The chain couples TRBV18 to TRBJ1-2, with TRBD1 as a possible D gene (5 bases). V was trimmed by 1 base and J by 4 bases, leaving 13 bases between them. The length of the CDR3 is 15 residues. CDR1 is KGHSH and CDR2 is LQKENI in the germline V gene. The CDR3 reads CASSPLREASYGYTF. The CDR3 nucleotides are TGTGCCAGCTCACCACTCAGGGAGGCTAGCTATGGCTACACCTTC.

The rearrangement joins TRBV27 to TRBJ2-7, with D tentatively TRBD1 (5 bases). The CDR3 length is 16 residues. Germline CDR1 and CDR2: MNHEY and SMNVEV (reference sequence). Trimming took 1 base from V and 5 from J, leaving 18 bases between them. CDR3: CASSLYLGQGVDEQYF. In DNA form, the CDR3 reads TGTGCCAGCAGTTTATATTTAGGGCAGGGTGTCGACGAGCAGTACTTC.

This chain uses TRBV3-1 (or the pseudogene TRBV3-2) with TRBJ2-3, with TRBD2 matching over 14 bases. The V gene's germline CDR1 is LGHDT and CDR2 YNNKEL (reference sequence). This CDR3 has 16 amino acids. Losses at the gene ends were 1 base for V and 11 bases for J; bases not matched to a gene: 8. CDR3 DNA sequence: TGTGCCAGCAGCCAAGGGACTAGCGGGAGGCTCGGCGGGCAGTATTTT. This translates into CASSQGTSGRLGGQYF.